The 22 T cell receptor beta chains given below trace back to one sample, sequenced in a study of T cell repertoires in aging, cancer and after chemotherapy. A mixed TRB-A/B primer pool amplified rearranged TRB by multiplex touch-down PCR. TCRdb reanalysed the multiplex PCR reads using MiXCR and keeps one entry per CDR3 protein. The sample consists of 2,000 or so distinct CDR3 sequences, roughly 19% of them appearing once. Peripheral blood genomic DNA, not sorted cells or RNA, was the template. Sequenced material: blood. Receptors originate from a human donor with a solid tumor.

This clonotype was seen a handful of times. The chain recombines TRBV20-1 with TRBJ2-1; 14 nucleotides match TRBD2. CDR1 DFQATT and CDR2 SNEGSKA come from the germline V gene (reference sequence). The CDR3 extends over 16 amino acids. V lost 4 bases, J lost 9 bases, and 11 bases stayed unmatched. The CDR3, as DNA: TGCAGTGCTAACTCCGGGACTAGCGGGAGTTTGCGTGAGCAGTTCTTC. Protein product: CSANSGTSGSLREQFF.

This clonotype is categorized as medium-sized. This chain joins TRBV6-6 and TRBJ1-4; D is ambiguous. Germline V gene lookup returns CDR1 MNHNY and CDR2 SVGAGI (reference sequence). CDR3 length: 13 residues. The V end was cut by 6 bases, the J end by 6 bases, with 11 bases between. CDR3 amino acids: CASREPSDEKLFF. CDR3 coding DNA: TGTGCCAGCAGAGAGCCCTCGGATGAAAAACTGTTTTTT.

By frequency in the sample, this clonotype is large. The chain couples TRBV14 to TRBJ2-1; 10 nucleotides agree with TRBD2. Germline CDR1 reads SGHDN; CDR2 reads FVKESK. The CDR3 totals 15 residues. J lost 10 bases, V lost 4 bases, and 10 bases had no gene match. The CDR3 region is CASSRRLAGPWEQFF. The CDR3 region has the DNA TGTGCCAGCAGCCGCCGACTAGCGGGCCCTTGGGAGCAGTTCTTC.

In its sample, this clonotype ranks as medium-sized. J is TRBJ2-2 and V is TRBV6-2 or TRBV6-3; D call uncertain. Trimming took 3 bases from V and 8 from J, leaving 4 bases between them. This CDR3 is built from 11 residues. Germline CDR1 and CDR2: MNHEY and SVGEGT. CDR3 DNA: TGTGCCAGCAGTTATCTAGGGGAGCTGTTTTTT. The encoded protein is CASSYLGELFF.

The CDR3 is CASRDGLDGELFF. In nucleotides, the CDR3 is TGTGCTAGCCGGGACGGACTTGACGGGGAGCTGTTTTTT. The chain joins TRBV7-7 to TRBJ2-2; either TRBD1 or TRBD2 may fit D (5 bases each). This CDR3 is 13 amino acids long. CDR1 SSHAT and CDR2 FNYEAQ come from the germline V gene (reference sequence).

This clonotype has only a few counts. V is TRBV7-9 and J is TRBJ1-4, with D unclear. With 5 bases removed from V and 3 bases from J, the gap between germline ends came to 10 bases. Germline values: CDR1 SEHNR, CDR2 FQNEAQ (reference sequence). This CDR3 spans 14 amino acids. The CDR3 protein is CASSPSPANEKLFF. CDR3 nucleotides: TGTGCCAGCAGCCCTTCTCCGGCTAATGAAAAACTGTTTTTT.

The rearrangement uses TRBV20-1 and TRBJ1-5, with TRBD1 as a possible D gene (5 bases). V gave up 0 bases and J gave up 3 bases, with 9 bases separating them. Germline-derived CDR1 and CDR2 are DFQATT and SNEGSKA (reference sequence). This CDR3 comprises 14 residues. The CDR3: CSARDLGTNQPQHF. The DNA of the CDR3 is TGCAGTGCTAGAGATCTAGGGACCAATCAGCCCCAGCATTTT.

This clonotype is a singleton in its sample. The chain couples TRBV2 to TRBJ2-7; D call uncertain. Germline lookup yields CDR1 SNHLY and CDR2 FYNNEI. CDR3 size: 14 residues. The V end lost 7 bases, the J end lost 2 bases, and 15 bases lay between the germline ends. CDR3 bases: TGTGCCAGCATTTCGGTGGGCTTTACCTACGAGCAGTACTTC. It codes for CASISVGFTYEQYF. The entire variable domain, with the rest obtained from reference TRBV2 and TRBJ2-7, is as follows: EPEVTQTPSHQVTQMGQEVILRCVPISNHLYFYWYRQILGQKVEFLVSFYNNEISEKSEIFDDQFSVERPDGSNFTLKIRSTKLEDSAMYFCASISVGFTYEQYFGPGTRLTVT.

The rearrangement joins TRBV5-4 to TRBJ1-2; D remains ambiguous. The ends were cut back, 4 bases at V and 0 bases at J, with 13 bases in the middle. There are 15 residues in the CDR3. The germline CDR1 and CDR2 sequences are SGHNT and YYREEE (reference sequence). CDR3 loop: CASSTPSPANYGYTF. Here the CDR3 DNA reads TGTGCCAGCAGCACTCCCTCCCCAGCTAACTATGGCTACACCTTC. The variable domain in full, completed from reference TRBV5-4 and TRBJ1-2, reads ETGVTQSPTHLIKTRGQQVTLRCSSQSGHNTVSWYQQALGQGPQFIFQYYREEENGRGNFPPRFSGLQFPNYSSELNVNALELDDSALYLCASSTPSPANYGYTFGSGTRLTVV.

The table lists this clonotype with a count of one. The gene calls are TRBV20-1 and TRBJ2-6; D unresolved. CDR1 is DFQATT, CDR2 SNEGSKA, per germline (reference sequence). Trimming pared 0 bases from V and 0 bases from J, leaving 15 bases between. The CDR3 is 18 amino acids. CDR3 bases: TGCAGTGCTAGAGACCCGAGACAACTTATCTCTGGGGCCAACGTCCTGACTTTC. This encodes CSARDPRQLISGANVLTF.

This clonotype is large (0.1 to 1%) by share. The CDR3 coding sequence is TGTGCCAGCAGCTTAGAGGGCAATGAGCAGTTCTTC. It codes for CASSLEGNEQFF. This chain uses TRBV7-9 with TRBJ2-1; D uncertain. There are 12 residues in the CDR3. Germline V CDR1 and CDR2: SEHNR, FQNEAQ (reference sequence). Between the trimmed V and J ends, which lost 1 base and 6 bases, there was a span of 4 bases.

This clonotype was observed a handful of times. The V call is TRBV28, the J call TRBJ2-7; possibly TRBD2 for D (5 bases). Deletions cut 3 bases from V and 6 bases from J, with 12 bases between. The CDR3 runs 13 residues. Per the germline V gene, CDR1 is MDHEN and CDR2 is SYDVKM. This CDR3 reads CASSLGSNFEQYF. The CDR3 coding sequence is TGTGCCAGCAGTTTGGGGAGCAACTTCGAGCAGTACTTC. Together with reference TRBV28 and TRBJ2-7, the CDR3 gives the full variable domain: DVKVTQSSRYLVKRTGEKVFLECVQDMDHENMFWYRQDPGLGLRLIYFSYDVKMKEKGDIPEGYSVSREKKERFSLILESASTNQTSMYLCASSLGSNFEQYFGPGTRLTVT.

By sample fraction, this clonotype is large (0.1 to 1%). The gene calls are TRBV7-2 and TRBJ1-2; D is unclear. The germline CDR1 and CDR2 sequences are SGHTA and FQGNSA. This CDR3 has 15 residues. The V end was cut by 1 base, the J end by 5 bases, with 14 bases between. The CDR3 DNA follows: TGTGCCAGCAGCTTAGGAGTTTTGGTGGGGTATGGCTACACCTTC. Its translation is CASSLGVLVGYGYTF.

CDR3 in amino acids: CASSLAKWGQIAKNIQYF. The CDR3 DNA reads TGTGCCAGCAGCTTAGCGAAGTGGGGACAAATAGCCAAAAACATTCAGTACTTC. The gene calls are TRBV7-2 and TRBJ2-4; the D gene is possibly TRBD1 (6 bases). CDR3 length: 18 residues. Trimming shortened V by 0 bases and J by 0 bases, and 15 bases separated the two germline ends. CDR1 is SGHTA, CDR2 FQGNSA, per germline.

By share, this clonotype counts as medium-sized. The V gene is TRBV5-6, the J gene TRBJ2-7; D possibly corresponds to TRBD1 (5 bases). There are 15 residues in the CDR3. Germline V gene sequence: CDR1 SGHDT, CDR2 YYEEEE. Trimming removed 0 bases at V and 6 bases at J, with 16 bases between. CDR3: CASSLDRTPFREQYF. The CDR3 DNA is TGTGCCAGCAGCTTGGACAGGACCCCCTTCCGCGAGCAGTACTTC.

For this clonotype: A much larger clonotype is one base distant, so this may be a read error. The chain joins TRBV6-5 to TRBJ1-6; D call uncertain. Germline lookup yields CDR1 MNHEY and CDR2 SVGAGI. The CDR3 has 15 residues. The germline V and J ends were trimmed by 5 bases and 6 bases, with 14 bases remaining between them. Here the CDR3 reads CASSIDMVINSPLHF. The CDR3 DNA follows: TGTGCCAGCAGTATTGACATGGTCATTAATTCACCCCTCCACTTT.

In DNA form, the CDR3 reads TGTGCCAGCAGTTTAAACAGCGGGAGGGCGGGAGATACGCAGTATTTT. Protein product: CASSLNSGRAGDTQYF. This chain joins TRBV12-3 or TRBV12-4 and TRBJ2-3; 10 nucleotides line up with TRBD2. The CDR3 has 16 residues. With V trimmed by 2 bases and J by 5 bases, 7 bases remained unmatched.

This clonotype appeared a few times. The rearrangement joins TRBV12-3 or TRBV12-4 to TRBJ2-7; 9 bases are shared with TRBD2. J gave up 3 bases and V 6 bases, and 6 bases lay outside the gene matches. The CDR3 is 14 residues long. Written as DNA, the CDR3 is TGTGCCAGCAGACTTAGCGGGAGTGGCTACGAGCAGTACTTC. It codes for CASRLSGSGYEQYF.

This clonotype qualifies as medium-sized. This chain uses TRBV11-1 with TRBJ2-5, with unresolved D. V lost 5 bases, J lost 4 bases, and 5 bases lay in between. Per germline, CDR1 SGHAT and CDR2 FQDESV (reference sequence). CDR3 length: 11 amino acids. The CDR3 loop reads CASSLRETQYF. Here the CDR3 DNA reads TGTGCCAGCAGCCTCCGAGAGACCCAGTACTTC.

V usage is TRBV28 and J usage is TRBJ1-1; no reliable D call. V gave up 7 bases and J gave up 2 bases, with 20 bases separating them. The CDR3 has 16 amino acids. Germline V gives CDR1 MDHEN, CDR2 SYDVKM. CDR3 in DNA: TGTGCCAGCATGGGTAGGGAAGTCTTAAAAAACACTGAAGCTTTCTTT. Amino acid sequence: CASMGREVLKNTEAFF.

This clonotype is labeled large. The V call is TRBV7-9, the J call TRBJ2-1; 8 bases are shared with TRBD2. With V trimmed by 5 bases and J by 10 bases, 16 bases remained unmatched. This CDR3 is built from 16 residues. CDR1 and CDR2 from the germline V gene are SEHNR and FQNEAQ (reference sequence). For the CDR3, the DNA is TGTGCCAGCAGCCACCGGGGGAGCGGGAGATCCTCCGAGCAGTTCTTC. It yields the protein CASSHRGSGRSSEQFF.

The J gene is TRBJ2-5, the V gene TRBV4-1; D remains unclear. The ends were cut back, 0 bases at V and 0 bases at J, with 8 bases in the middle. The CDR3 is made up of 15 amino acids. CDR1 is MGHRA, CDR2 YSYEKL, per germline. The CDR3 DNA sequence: TGCGCCAGCAGCCAAGATGGAAGGGACCAAGAGACCCAGTACTTC. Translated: CASSQDGRDQETQYF.